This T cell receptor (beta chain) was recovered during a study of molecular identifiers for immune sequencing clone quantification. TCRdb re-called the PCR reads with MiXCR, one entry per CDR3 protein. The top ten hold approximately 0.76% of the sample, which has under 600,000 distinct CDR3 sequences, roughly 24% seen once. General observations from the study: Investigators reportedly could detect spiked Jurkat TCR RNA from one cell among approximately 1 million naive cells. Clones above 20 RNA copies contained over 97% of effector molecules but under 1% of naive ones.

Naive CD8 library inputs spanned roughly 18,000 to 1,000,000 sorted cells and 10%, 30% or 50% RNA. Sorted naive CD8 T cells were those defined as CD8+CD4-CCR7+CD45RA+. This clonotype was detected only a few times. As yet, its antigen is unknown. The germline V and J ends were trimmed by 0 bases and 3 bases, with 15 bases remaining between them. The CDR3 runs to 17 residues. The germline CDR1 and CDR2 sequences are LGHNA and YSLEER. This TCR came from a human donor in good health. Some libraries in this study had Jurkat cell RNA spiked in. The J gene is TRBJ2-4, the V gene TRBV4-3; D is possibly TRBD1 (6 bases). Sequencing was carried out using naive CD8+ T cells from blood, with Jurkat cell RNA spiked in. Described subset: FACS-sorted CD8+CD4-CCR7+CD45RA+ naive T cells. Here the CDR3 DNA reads TGCGCCAGCAGCCAAGATTGGACAGAAGGCTTCAAAAACATTCAGTACTTC. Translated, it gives CASSQDWTEGFKNIQYF.